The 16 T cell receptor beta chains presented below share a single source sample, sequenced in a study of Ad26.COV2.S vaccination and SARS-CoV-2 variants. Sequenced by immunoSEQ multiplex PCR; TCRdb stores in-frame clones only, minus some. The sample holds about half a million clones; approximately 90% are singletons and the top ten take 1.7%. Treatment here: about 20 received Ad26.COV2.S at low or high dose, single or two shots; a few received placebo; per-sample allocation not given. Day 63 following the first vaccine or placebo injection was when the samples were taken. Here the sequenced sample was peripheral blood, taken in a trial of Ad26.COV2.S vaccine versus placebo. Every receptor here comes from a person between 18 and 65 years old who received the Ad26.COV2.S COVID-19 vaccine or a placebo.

DNA for the CDR3: TGTGCCAGCAGCCCAGGGGGCGGGTACCAAGAGACCCAGTACTTC. As protein: CASSPGGGYQETQYF. The chain employs TRBV5-5 and TRBJ2-5; 8 bases agree with TRBD1. Germline CDR1 SGHKS, CDR2 YYEKEE (reference sequence). This CDR3 is built from 15 residues. Trimming took 4 bases from V and 0 from J; bases not matched to a gene: 5.

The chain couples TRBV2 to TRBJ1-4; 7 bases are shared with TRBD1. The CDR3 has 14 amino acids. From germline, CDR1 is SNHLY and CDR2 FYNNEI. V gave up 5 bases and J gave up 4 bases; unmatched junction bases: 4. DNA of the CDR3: TGTGCCAGCAGTTCGCGGGACAGTAATGAAAAACTGTTTTTT. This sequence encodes CASSSRDSNEKLFF. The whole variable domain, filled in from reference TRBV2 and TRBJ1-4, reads EPEVTQTPSHQVTQMGQEVILRCVPISNHLYFYWYRQILGQKVEFLVSFYNNEISEKSEIFDDQFSVERPDGSNFTLKIRSTKLEDSAMYFCASSSRDSNEKLFFGSGTQLSVL.

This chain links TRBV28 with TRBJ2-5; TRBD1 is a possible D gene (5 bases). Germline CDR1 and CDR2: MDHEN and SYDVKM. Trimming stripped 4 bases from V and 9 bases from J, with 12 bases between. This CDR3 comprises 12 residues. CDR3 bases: TGTGCCAGCAGTTACACGGGCAGGGCCCAGTACTTC. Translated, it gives CASSYTGRAQYF.

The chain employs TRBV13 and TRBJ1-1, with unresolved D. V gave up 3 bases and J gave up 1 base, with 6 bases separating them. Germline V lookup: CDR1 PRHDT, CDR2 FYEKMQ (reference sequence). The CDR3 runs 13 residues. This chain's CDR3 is CASSFGKNTEAFF. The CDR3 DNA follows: TGTGCCAGCAGCTTTGGTAAGAACACTGAAGCTTTCTTT.

The CDR3 DNA sequence: TGTGCCAGCAGTGGGACAGGGGCGAGTGAGACCCAGTACTTC. The encoded protein is CASSGTGASETQYF. The genes are TRBV6-2 or TRBV6-3 and TRBJ2-5, with 10 bases fitting TRBD1. Unmatched junction bases numbered 5, after V lost 5 bases and J lost 5 bases. Germline-derived CDR1 and CDR2 are MNHEY and SVGEGT. The CDR3 runs 14 residues.

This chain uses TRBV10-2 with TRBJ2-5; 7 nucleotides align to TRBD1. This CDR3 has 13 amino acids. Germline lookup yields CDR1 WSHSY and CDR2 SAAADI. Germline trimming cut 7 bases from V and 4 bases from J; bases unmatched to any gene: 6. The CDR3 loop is CASKVGGGETQYF. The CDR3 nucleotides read TGCGCCAGCAAAGTAGGGGGCGGAGAGACCCAGTACTTC.

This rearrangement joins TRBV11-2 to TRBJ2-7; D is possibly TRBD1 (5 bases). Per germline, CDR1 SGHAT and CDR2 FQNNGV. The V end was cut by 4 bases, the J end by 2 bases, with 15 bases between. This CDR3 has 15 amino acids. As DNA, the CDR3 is TGTGCCAGCAGCTCCCAAGGGGTCCTGGCCTACGAGCAGTACTTC. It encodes CASSSQGVLAYEQYF.

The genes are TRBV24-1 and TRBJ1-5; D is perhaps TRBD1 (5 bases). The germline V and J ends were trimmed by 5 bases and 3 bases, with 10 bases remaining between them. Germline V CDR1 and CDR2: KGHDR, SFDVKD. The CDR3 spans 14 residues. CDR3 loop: CATSVGGFNQPQHF. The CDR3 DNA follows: TGTGCCACCAGTGTTGGGGGGTTCAATCAGCCCCAGCATTTT.

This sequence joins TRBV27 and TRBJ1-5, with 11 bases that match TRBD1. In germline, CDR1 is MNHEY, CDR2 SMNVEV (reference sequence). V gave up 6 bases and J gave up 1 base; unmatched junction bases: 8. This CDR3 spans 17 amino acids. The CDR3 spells CASRPDRGHLSNQPQHF. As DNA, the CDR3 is TGTGCCAGCAGGCCGGACAGGGGGCACTTGAGCAATCAGCCCCAGCATTTT.

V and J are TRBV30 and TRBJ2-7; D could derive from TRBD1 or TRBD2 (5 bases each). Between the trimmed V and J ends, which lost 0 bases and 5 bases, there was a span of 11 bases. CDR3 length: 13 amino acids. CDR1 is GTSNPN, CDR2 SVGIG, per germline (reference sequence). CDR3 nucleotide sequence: TGTGCCTGGAGTGTACCAGGGCGGGACGAGCAGTACTTC. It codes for CAWSVPGRDEQYF.

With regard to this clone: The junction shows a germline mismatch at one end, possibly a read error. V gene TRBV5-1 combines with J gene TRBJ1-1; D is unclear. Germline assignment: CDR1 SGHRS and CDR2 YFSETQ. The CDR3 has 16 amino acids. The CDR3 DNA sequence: TGCGCCAGCACCTTGTCCCGAGGCCGAGCGAACACTGAAGCTTTCTTT. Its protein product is CASTLSRGRANTEAFF.

Here the CDR3 DNA reads TGTGCCAGCAGTTTAGACAGAAGCTCCTATAATTCACCCCTCCACTTT. It specifies CASSLDRSSYNSPLHF. This chain links TRBV28 with TRBJ1-6; TRBD1 might be the D (5 bases). Trimming removed 2 bases at V and 0 bases at J, with 8 bases between. The CDR3 consists of 16 residues. Germline loops: CDR1 MDHEN, CDR2 SYDVKM.

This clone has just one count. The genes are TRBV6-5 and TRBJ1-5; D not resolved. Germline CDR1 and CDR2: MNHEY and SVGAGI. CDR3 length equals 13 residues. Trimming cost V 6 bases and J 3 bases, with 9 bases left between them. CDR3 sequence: CASRRRINQPQHF. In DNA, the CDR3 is TGTGCCAGCAGAAGGCGGATCAATCAGCCCCAGCATTTT.

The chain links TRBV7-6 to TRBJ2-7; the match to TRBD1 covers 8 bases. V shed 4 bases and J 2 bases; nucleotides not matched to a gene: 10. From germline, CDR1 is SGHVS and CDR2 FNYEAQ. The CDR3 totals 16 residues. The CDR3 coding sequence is TGTGCCAGCAGCTCCTATCCCGGACAGGGTCCCTACGAGCAGTACTTC. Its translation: CASSSYPGQGPYEQYF.

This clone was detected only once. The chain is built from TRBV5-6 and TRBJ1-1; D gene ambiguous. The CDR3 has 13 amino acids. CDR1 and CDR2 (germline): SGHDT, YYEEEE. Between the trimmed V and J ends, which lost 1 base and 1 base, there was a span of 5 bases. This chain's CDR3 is CASSLRSNTEAFF. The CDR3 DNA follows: TGTGCCAGCAGCTTGAGGTCGAACACTGAAGCTTTCTTT.

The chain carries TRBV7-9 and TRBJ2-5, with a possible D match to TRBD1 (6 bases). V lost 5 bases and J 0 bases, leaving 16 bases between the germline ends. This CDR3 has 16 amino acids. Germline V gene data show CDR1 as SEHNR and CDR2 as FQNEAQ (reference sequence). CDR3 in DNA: TGTGCCAGCAGCCCCCGGGACACGAAATACCAAGAGACCCAGTACTTC. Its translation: CASSPRDTKYQETQYF.